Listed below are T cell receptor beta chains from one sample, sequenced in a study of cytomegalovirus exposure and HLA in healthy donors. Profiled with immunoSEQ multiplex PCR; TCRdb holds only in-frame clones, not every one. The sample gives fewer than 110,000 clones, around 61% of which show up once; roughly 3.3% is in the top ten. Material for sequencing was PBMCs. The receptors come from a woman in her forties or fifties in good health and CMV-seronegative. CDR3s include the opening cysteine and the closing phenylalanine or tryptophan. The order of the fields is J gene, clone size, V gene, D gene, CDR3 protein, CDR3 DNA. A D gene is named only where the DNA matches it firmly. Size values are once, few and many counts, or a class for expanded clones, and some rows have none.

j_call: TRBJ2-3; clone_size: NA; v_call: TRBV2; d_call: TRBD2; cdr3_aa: CASTPSGLASDTQYF; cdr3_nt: TGTGCCAGCACTCCTTCCGGACTAGCGTCTGATACGCAGTATTTT
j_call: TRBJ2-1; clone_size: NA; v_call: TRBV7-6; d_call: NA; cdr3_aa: CASSLERAGGSYNEQFF; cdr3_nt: TGTGCCAGCAGCTTAGAGCGGGCTGGGGGCTCCTACAATGAGCAGTTCTTC
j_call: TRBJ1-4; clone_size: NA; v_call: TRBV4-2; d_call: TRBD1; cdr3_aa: CASSPGQAGGEKLFF; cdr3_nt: TGTGCCAGCAGCCCTGGACAGGCTGGTGGTGAAAAACTGTTTTTT
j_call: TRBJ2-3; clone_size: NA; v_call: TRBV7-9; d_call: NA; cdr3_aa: CASSQSTDTQYF; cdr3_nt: TGTGCCAGCAGCCAATCCACAGATACGCAGTATTTT
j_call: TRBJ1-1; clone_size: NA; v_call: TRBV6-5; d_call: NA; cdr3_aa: CASSPGLTEAFF; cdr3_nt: TGTGCCAGCAGTCCAGGACTCACTGAAGCTTTCTTT
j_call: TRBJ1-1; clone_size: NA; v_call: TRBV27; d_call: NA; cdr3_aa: CASSWRGLVDTEAFF; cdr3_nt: TGTGCCAGCAGTTGGAGGGGATTAGTCGACACTGAAGCTTTCTTT
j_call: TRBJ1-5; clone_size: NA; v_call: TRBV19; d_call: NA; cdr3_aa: CASSPIEGSNQPQHF; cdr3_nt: TGTGCCAGTAGCCCCATAGAGGGTAGCAATCAGCCCCAGCATTTT
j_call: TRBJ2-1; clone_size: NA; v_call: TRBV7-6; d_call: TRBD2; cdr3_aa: CASSLGLAGDNEQFF; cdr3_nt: TGTGCCAGCAGCTTAGGACTAGCGGGAGACAATGAGCAGTTCTTC
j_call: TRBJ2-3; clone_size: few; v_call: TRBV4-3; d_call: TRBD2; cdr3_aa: CASSQEGVGLAGGRDTQYF; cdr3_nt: TGCGCCAGCAGCCAAGAAGGAGTGGGACTAGCGGGAGGACGAGATACGCAGTATTTT
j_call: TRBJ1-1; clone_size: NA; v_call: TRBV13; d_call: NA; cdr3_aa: CASSLWGGTEAFF; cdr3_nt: TGTGCCAGCAGCTTATGGGGGGGCACTGAAGCTTTCTTT
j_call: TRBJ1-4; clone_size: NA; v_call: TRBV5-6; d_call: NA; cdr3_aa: CASSLAQTTNEKLFF; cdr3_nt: TGTGCCAGCAGCTTGGCTCAGACAACTAATGAAAAACTGTTTTTT
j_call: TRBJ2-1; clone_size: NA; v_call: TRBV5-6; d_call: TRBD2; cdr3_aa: CASSSGLSRYNEQFF; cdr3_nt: TGTGCCAGCAGCTCGGGACTAAGTCGCTACAATGAGCAGTTCTTC
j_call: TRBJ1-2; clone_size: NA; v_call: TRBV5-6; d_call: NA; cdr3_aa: CASSLVTYYNYGYTF; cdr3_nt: TGTGCCAGCAGCTTGGTGACTTACTATAACTATGGCTACACCTTC
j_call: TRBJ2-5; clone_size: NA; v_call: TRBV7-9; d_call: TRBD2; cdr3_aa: CASSLDTSGGRMETQYF; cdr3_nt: TGTGCCAGCAGCTTAGATACTAGCGGGGGAAGAATGGAGACCCAGTACTTC
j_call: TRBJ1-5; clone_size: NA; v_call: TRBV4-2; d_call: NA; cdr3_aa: CASSQDRNNQPQHF; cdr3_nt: TGTGCCAGCAGCCAAGATCGTAACAATCAGCCCCAGCATTTT
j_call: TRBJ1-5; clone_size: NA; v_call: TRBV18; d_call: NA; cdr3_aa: CASSPQSQTVNQPQHF; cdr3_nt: TGTGCCAGCTCACCACAATCACAGACAGTAAATCAGCCCCAGCATTTT
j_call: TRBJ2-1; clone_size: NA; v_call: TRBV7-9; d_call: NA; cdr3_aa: CASSLSGNNEQFF; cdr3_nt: TGTGCCAGCAGCTTATCCGGGAACAATGAGCAGTTCTTC
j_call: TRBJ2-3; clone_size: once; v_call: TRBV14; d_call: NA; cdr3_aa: CASSQIRERADTQYF; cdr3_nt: TGTGCCAGCAGCCAAATCCGGGAGAGGGCAGATACGCAGTATTTT
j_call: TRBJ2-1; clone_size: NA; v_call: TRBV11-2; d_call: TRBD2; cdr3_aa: CASSPTPLAGGNEQFF; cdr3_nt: TGTGCCAGCAGCCCAACACCCCTAGCGGGAGGCAATGAGCAGTTCTTC
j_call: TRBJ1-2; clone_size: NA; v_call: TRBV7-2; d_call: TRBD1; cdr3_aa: CASSSYRQGGGYTF; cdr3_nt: TGTGCCAGCAGCTCATACAGACAGGGAGGAGGCTACACCTTC
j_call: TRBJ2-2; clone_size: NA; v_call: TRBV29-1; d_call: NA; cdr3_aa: CSGSYSGAGELFF; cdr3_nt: TGCAGCGGGTCTTATTCGGGAGCCGGGGAGCTGTTTTTT
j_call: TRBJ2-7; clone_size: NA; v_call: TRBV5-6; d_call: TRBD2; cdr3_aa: CASSLDGGTVTYEQYF; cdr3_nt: TGTGCCAGCAGCTTGGACGGGGGGACTGTAACCTACGAGCAGTACTTC
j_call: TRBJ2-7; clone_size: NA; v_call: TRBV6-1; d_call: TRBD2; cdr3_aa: CASSGGDYPPYEQYF; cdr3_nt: TGTGCCAGCAGTGGAGGGGACTACCCTCCCTACGAGCAGTACTTC
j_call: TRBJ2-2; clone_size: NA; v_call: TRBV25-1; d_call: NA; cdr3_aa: CASSDQGSYTGELFF; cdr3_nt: TGTGCCAGCAGTGACCAGGGGTCTTACACCGGGGAGCTGTTTTTT
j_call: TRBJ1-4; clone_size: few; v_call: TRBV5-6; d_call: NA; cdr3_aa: CASSLWGVVEKLFF; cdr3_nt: TGTGCCAGCAGCTTGTGGGGGGTCGTGGAAAAACTGTTTTTT
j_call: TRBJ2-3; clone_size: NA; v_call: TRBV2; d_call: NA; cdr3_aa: CASSEQGLSDTQYF; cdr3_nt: TGTGCCAGCAGTGAGCAGGGACTTTCAGATACGCAGTATTTT
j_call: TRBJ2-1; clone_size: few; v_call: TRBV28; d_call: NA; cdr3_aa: CASSLLQVMSYNEQFF; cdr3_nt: TGTGCCAGCAGTCTTTTACAGGTTATGTCCTACAATGAGCAGTTCTTC
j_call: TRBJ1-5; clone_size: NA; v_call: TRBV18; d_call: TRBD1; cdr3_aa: CASSPETGGNQPQHF; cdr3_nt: TGTGCCAGCTCTCCGGAAACAGGGGGCAATCAGCCCCAGCATTTT
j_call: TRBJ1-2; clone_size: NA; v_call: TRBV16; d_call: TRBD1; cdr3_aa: CASSQEGAENF; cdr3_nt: TGTGCCAGCAGCCAAGAGGGGGCCGAGAACTTC
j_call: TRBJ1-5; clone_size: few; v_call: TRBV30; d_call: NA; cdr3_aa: CAWDLGSNQPQHF; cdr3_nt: TGTGCCTGGGACTTAGGCAGCAATCAGCCCCAGCATTTT
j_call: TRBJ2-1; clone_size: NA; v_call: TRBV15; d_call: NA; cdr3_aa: CATEVQRYYNEQFF; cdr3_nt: TGTGCCACCGAGGTTCAGCGGTACTACAATGAGCAGTTCTTC
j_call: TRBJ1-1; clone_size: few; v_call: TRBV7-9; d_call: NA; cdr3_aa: CASNAGRTEAFF; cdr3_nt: TGTGCCAGCAATGCGGGTAGGACTGAAGCTTTCTTT
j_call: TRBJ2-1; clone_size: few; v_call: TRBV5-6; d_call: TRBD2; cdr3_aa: CASSSLGTSGRRNEQFF; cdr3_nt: TGTGCCAGCAGCTCCCTAGGAACTAGCGGGAGGAGGAATGAGCAGTTCTTC
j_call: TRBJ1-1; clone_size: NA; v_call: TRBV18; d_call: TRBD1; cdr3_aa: CASSPDWGQGEAFF; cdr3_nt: TGTGCCAGCTCACCCGATTGGGGACAGGGAGAAGCTTTCTTT
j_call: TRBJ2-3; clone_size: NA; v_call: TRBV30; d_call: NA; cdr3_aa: CAWSGGVVDTQYF; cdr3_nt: TGTGCCTGGAGTGGGGGGGTCGTAGATACGCAGTATTTT
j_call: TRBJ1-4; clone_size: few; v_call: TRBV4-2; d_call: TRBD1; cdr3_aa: CASSLINRGSATNEKLFF; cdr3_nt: TGTGCCAGCAGCTTGATTAACAGGGGGTCTGCAACTAATGAAAAACTGTTTTTT
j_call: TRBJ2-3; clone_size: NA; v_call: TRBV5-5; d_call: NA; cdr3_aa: CASSLGLSGSTDTQYF; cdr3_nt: TGTGCCAGCAGCTTGGGGTTGTCAGGGAGCACAGATACGCAGTATTTT
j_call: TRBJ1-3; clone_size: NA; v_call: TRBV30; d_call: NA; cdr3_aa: CAWSLSGNTIYF; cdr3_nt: TGTGCCTGGAGTTTATCTGGAAACACCATATATTTT
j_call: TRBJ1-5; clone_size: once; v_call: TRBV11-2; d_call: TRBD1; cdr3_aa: CASSLRGTGNQPQHF; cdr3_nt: TGTGCCAGCAGCTTACGAGGGACAGGCAATCAGCCCCAGCATTTT
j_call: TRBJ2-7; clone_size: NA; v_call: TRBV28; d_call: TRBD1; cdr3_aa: CASQNYRDRAYEQYF; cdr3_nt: TGTGCCAGCCAAAACTACCGGGACAGGGCTTACGAGCAGTACTTC
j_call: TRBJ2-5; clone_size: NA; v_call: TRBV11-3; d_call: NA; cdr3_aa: CASSHQTGRETQYF; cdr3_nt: TGTGCCAGCAGCCACCAGACAGGGAGGGAGACCCAGTACTTC
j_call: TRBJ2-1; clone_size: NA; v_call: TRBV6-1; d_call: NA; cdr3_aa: CASSRQSSYNEQFF; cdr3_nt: TGTGCCAGCTCAAGACAGTCCTCCTACAATGAGCAGTTCTTC
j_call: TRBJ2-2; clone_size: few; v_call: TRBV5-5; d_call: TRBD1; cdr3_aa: CASSPGGTGDHLNTGELFF; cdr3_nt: TGTGCCAGCAGCCCGGGCGGGACAGGGGACCATTTAAACACCGGGGAGCTGTTTTTT
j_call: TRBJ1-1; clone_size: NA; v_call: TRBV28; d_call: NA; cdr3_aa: CASRVRGSEAFF; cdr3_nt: TGTGCCAGCAGGGTTCGGGGGTCTGAAGCTTTCTTT
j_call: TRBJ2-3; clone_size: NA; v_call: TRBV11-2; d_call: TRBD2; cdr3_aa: CASSSGTSGYTDTQYF; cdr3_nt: TGTGCCAGCAGCAGCGGGACTAGCGGGTACACAGATACGCAGTATTTT
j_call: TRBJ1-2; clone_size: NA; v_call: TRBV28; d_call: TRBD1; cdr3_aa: CASSSLQGGCTF; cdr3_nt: TGTGCCAGCAGTTCACTACAGGGGGGGTGCACCTTC
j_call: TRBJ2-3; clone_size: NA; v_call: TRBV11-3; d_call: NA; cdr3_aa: CASSLGLDTDTQYF; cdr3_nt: TGTGCCAGCAGCTTAGGGCTCGACACAGATACGCAGTATTTT
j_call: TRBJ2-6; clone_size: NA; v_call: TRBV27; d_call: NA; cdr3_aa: CASRPLARVPGANVLTF; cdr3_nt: TGTGCCAGCAGGCCTCTGGCTCGTGTCCCTGGGGCCAACGTCCTGACTTTC
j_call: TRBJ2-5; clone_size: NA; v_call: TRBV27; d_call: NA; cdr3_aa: CASRLRETQYF; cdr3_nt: TGTGCCAGCAGGCTGAGAGAGACCCAGTACTTC